This record looks at one T cell receptor (beta chain) sequence and its context. Its antigen is unidentified. PCR primers comprised 60 Vbeta and 13 Jbeta primers. This table comes from immunoSEQ multiplex PCR, and its TCRdb copy is limited to in-frame clones, with some not included. The sample includes 55,000 to 70,000 clones, around 86% of them seen just once. This entry comes from a study of cytomegalovirus exposure and HLA in healthy donors. Notes on the study in general: Most TCR sequences were seen very rarely across donors, but some public TCRs occurred in many. TCR beta sequences reportedly predicted most subjects' HLA-A and HLA-B alleles accurately.

The specimen sequenced was PBMCs. This clonotype was obtained from a woman aged 30 to 39 in good health and CMV-seronegative.

In DNA, the CDR3 is TGCGCCAGCAGCCAGGGGGGAAGGTATGGCTACACCTTC. Protein sequence: CASSQGGRYGYTF. The chain links TRBV5-1 to TRBJ1-2; 7 bases are a match to TRBD1. The V gene end was trimmed by 4 bases and the J gene end by 5 bases; junction bases not matched to a gene: 5. CDR1 is SGHRS, CDR2 YFSETQ, per germline. The CDR3 is made up of 13 amino acids.